This T cell receptor beta chain is drawn from a study of blood T cell repertoires in COVID-19. Across the whole study: Sites across the United States, Italy and Spain contributed samples from acute and convalescent COVID-19.

Germline loops: CDR1 MNHEY, CDR2 SMNVEV (reference sequence). The ends lost 2 bases at V and 5 bases at J; junction bases unmatched: 3. The CDR3 has 14 amino acids. In the authors' methods: Cell counts per sample came from amplifying reference gene primers. Sequenced by immunoSEQ multiplex PCR; TCRdb stores in-frame clones only, minus some. The V and J calls and clone size come from that table; D and trimming were worked out from the DNA. The top ten clones hold 9.1% of a sample with hundreds of thousands of clones, roughly 85% of them seen once. The receptor was derived from a woman in her 50s with acute COVID-19. The chain joins TRBV27 to TRBJ2-5, with 9 positions matching TRBD2. The sample consisted of PBMCs or T cells enriched from blood (not recorded which). CDR3 DNA sequence: TGTGCCAGCAGTTTAGCGGGGGGGATTGAGACCCAGTACTTC. This codes for CASSLAGGIETQYF.